This TCR beta chain was retrieved from a study of blood T cells in healthy people across ages. With a J-beta primer mix and a sample-barcoded 5' primer, a second PCR ran 7 to 11 cycles. Each CDR3 protein is one row after TCRdb ran MiXCR on the 5' RACE reads. The data show 750,000 to 950,000 distinct CDR3 sequences, roughly 50% seen once. The table lists this clonotype with a few counts. The junction differs from germline at one of its ends, possibly a read error. The CDR3 contains 12 residues. Sequencing input: blood. The receptor comes from a man older than 75 in good health. The rearrangement uses TRBV12-3 or TRBV12-4 and TRBJ2-5; D is ambiguous. The CDR3 protein is CAGSLFPETQYF. The CDR3 DNA reads as TGTGCCGGCAGTTTATTCCCGGAGACCCAGTACTTC.